This is a list of T cell receptor beta chains from one sample in a study of cytomegalovirus exposure and HLA in healthy donors. Sequenced by immunoSEQ multiplex PCR; TCRdb stores in-frame clones only, minus some. The repertoire holds around 41,000 clones, with about 70% as singletons. Sequenced: PBMCs. These receptors came from a man aged 40-49 years in good health and CMV-seronegative. CDR3s include the opening cysteine and the closing phenylalanine or tryptophan. A D gene is named only where the DNA matches it firmly. Expanded clones get a size class; other rows say once, few or many, or leave the size out.

V gene: TRBV5-1
D gene: NA
J gene: TRBJ1-1
CDR3 length: 14
clone size: NA
CDR3 DNA: TGCGCCAGCAGCTTGACAGGGCCGAACACTGAAGCTTTCTTT
CDR3 protein: CASSLTGPNTEAFF

V gene: TRBV7-9
D gene: NA
J gene: TRBJ1-1
CDR3 length: 13
clone size: NA
CDR3 DNA: TGTGCCAGCAGCTTAGTCGGACAAGTCGAAGCTTTCTTT
CDR3 protein: CASSLVGQVEAFF

V gene: TRBV5-1
D gene: TRBD1
J gene: TRBJ1-2
CDR3 length: 15
clone size: NA
CDR3 DNA: TGCGCCAGCAGCTGGGGTAATGACAGGGCATATGGCTACACCTTC
CDR3 protein: CASSWGNDRAYGYTF

V gene: TRBV10-2
D gene: NA
J gene: TRBJ1-2
CDR3 length: 14
clone size: once
CDR3 DNA: TGCGCCAGCAGTGAGTCGTACAGGGACTATGGCTACACCTTC
CDR3 protein: CASSESYRDYGYTF

V gene: TRBV11-2
D gene: TRBD1
J gene: TRBJ1-5
CDR3 length: 15
clone size: NA
CDR3 DNA: TGTGCCAGCAGCGTTGGAGGGGGCGCAGGTCAGCCCCAGCATTTT
CDR3 protein: CASSVGGGAGQPQHF

V gene: TRBV4-2
D gene: TRBD1
J gene: TRBJ1-5
CDR3 length: 15
clone size: few
CDR3 DNA: TGTGCCAGCAGCCAAGATCCAGGGGGAAGTCAGCCCCAGCATTTT
CDR3 protein: CASSQDPGGSQPQHF

V gene: TRBV6-1
D gene: NA
J gene: TRBJ2-1
CDR3 length: 16
clone size: NA
CDR3 DNA: TGTGCCAGCAGTGAATACACAGGGAGCTCCTACAATGAGCAGTTCTTC
CDR3 protein: CASSEYTGSSYNEQFF

V gene: TRBV5-4
D gene: TRBD2
J gene: TRBJ2-5
CDR3 length: 19
clone size: NA
CDR3 DNA: TGTGCCAGCAGCTTGGCCCGGCTAGCGGGGGGGTTGGCAGTCGAGACCCAGTACTTC
CDR3 protein: CASSLARLAGGLAVETQYF

V gene: TRBV6-5
D gene: NA
J gene: TRBJ1-2
CDR3 length: 15
clone size: once
CDR3 DNA: TGTGCCAGCAGTTACCAGGTGGGGGGACCCTATGGCTACACCTTC
CDR3 protein: CASSYQVGGPYGYTF

V gene: TRBV5-6
D gene: NA
J gene: TRBJ1-5
CDR3 length: 14
clone size: NA
CDR3 DNA: TGTGCCAGCAGCTTGAGGGGGGGCCACCAGCCCCAGCATTTT
CDR3 protein: CASSLRGGHQPQHF

V gene: TRBV6-1
D gene: NA
J gene: TRBJ2-3
CDR3 length: 15
clone size: NA
CDR3 DNA: TGTGCCAGCAGTGAAACGAGGTCATCTCCAGATACGCAGTATTTT
CDR3 protein: CASSETRSSPDTQYF

V gene: TRBV4-1
D gene: TRBD2
J gene: TRBJ2-3
CDR3 length: 17
clone size: NA
CDR3 DNA: TGCGCCAGCAGCCAAGAAGCTAGCGGGGGGTTCGCAGATACGCAGTATTTT
CDR3 protein: CASSQEASGGFADTQYF

V gene: TRBV5-1
D gene: TRBD1
J gene: TRBJ1-1
CDR3 length: 16
clone size: once
CDR3 DNA: TGCGCCAGCAGCTCCGAGCCCAGGGGGCAGGTCACTGAAGCTTTCTTT
CDR3 protein: CASSSEPRGQVTEAFF

V gene: TRBV5-1
D gene: TRBD1
J gene: TRBJ2-7
CDR3 length: 15
clone size: NA
CDR3 DNA: TGCGCCAGCAGCTTGGCGGCAGGGGGTACCTACGAGCAGTACTTC
CDR3 protein: CASSLAAGGTYEQYF

V gene: TRBV27
D gene: NA
J gene: TRBJ2-4
CDR3 length: 13
clone size: NA
CDR3 DNA: TGTGCCAGCAGTTTGGTCGGGGGAAACATTCAGTACTTC
CDR3 protein: CASSLVGGNIQYF

V gene: TRBV7-2
D gene: NA
J gene: TRBJ1-5
CDR3 length: 15
clone size: NA
CDR3 DNA: TGTGCCAGCAGCTTAGAGTCAGGGGATAATCAGCCCCAGCATTTT
CDR3 protein: CASSLESGDNQPQHF

V gene: TRBV30
D gene: NA
J gene: TRBJ1-1
CDR3 length: 11
clone size: few
CDR3 DNA: TGTGCCGGAGGACGAGACACTGAAGCTTTCTTT
CDR3 protein: CAGGRDTEAFF

V gene: TRBV7-2
D gene: NA
J gene: TRBJ1-3
CDR3 length: 16
clone size: NA
CDR3 DNA: TGTGCCAGCAGCTTAATGGACAGCATCTCTGGAAACACCATATATTTT
CDR3 protein: CASSLMDSISGNTIYF

V gene: TRBV29-1
D gene: TRBD2
J gene: TRBJ2-1
CDR3 length: 16
clone size: NA
CDR3 DNA: TGCAGCGTTTTGGGACTAGCGGGGGGGAGATACAATGAGCAGTTCTTC
CDR3 protein: CSVLGLAGGRYNEQFF

V gene: TRBV25-1
D gene: TRBD1
J gene: TRBJ2-7
CDR3 length: 15
clone size: NA
CDR3 DNA: TGTGCCAGCAGTGATGAAGGGACAGGGACCTACGAGCAGTACTTC
CDR3 protein: CASSDEGTGTYEQYF

V gene: TRBV15
D gene: TRBD1
J gene: TRBJ1-4
CDR3 length: 14
clone size: NA
CDR3 DNA: TGTGCCACTCTCGGGACAGGGGAGAGGGAAAAACTGTTTTTT
CDR3 protein: CATLGTGEREKLFF

V gene: TRBV6-4
D gene: TRBD2
J gene: TRBJ2-7
CDR3 length: 17
clone size: NA
CDR3 DNA: TGTGCCAGCAGTGAAGAGACTAGCGGGGGTTGCTCCTACGAGCAGTACTTC
CDR3 protein: CASSEETSGGCSYEQYF

V gene: TRBV5-4
D gene: NA
J gene: TRBJ2-7
CDR3 length: 11
clone size: NA
CDR3 DNA: TGTGCCAGCAGCGGGGGACTTCAGGAGTACTTC
CDR3 protein: CASSGGLQEYF

V gene: TRBV2
D gene: NA
J gene: TRBJ1-5
CDR3 length: 15
clone size: few
CDR3 DNA: TGTGCCAGCAGTGTCGCAACGGAGAGCAATCAGCCCCAGCATTTT
CDR3 protein: CASSVATESNQPQHF

V gene: TRBV28
D gene: TRBD1
J gene: TRBJ1-2
CDR3 length: 16
clone size: NA
CDR3 DNA: TGTGCCAGCAGTTTCCCCCTTGCCAGGGGGGATGATGGCTACACCTTC
CDR3 protein: CASSFPLARGDDGYTF

V gene: TRBV30
D gene: NA
J gene: TRBJ1-2
CDR3 length: 12
clone size: NA
CDR3 DNA: TGTGCCTGGAGTCAGGCCTCCTATGGCTACACCTTC
CDR3 protein: CAWSQASYGYTF

V gene: TRBV29-1
D gene: NA
J gene: TRBJ2-7
CDR3 length: 13
clone size: NA
CDR3 DNA: TGCAGCGTAGACCAGGGGCTGGCCTACGAGCAGTACTTC
CDR3 protein: CSVDQGLAYEQYF

V gene: TRBV5-6
D gene: NA
J gene: TRBJ1-2
CDR3 length: 13
clone size: NA
CDR3 DNA: TGTGCCAGCAGCTTGGGCAGTTACAATGGCTACACCTTC
CDR3 protein: CASSLGSYNGYTF